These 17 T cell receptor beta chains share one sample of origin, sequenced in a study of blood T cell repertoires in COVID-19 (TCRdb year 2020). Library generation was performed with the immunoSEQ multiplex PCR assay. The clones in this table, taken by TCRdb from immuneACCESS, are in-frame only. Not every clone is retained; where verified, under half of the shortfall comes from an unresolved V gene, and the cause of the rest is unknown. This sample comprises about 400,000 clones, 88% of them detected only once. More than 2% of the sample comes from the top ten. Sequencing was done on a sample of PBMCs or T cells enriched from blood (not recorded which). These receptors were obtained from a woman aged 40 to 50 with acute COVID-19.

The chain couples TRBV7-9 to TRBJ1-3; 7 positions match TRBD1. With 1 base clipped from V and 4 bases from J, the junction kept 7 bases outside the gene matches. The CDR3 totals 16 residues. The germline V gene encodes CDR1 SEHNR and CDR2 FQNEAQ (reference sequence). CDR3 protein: CASSLDLARGGNTIYF. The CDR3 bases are TGTGCCAGCAGCTTAGATCTCGCCAGGGGGGGAAACACCATATATTTT. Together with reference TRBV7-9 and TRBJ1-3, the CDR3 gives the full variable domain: DTGVSQNPRHKITKRGQNVTFRCDPISEHNRLYWYRQTLGQGPEFLTYFQNEAQLEKSRLLSDRFSAERPKGSFSTLEIQRTEQGDSAMYLCASSLDLARGGNTIYFGEGSWLTVV.

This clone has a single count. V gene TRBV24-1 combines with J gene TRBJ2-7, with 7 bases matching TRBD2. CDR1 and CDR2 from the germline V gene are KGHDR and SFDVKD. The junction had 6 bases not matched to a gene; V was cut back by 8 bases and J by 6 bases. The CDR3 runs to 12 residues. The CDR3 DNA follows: TGTGCCACCACCTCCGGGGGGTCCGAGCAGTACTTC. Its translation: CATTSGGSEQYF.

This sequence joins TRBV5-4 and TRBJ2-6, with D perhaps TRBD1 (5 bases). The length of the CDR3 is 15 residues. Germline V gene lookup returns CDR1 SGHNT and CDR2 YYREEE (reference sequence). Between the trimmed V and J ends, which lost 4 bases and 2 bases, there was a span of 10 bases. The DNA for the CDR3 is TGTGCCAGCAGCCCACCAGGGACTGGGGCCAACGTCCTGACTTTC. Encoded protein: CASSPPGTGANVLTF.

CDR3 sequence reads: CASSEARRGDFEQPQHF. In DNA form, the CDR3 reads TGTGCCAGCAGTGAAGCGCGTAGAGGGGACTTCGAACAGCCCCAGCATTTT. The chain recombines TRBV2 with TRBJ1-5, with a possible D match to TRBD1 (5 bases). With 0 bases removed from V and 7 bases from J, the gap between germline ends came to 19 bases. Germline lookup yields CDR1 SNHLY and CDR2 FYNNEI. The CDR3 contains 17 residues.

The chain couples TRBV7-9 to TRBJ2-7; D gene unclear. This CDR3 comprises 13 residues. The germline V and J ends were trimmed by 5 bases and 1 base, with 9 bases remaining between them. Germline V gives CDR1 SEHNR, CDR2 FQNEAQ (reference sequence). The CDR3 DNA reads TGTGCCAGCAGCCCTCGCAGATCCTACGAGCAGTACTTC. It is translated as CASSPRRSYEQYF. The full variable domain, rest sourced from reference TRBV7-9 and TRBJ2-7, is DTGVSQNPRHKITKRGQNVTFRCDPISEHNRLYWYRQTLGQGPEFLTYFQNEAQLEKSRLLSDRFSAERPKGSFSTLEIQRTEQGDSAMYLCASSPRRSYEQYFGPGTRLTVT.

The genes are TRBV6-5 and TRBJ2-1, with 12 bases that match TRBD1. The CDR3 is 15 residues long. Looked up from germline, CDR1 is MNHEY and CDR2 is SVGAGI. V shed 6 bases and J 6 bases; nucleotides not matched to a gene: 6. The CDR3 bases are TGTGCCAGCAGGCCCCGGGACAGGGGGCTCAATGAGCAGTTCTTC. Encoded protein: CASRPRDRGLNEQFF.

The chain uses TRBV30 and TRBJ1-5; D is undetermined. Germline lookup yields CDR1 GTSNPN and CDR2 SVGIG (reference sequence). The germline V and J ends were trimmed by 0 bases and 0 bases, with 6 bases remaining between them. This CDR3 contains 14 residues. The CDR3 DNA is TGTGCCTGGAGTGTAAAACATAGCAATCAGCCCCAGCATTTT. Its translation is CAWSVKHSNQPQHF.

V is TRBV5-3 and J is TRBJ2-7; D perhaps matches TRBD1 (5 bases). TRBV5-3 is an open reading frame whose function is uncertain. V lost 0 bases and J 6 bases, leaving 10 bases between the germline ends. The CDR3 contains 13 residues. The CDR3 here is CARSLGGPTEQYF. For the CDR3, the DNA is TGTGCCAGAAGCTTGGGGGGCCCTACCGAGCAGTACTTC.

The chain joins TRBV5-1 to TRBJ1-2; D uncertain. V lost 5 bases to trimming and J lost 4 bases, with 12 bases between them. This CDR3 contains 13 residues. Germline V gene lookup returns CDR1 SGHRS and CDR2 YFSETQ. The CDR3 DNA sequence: TGCGCCAGCAGGACTGACGGAGGCTATGGCTACACCTTC. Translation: CASRTDGGYGYTF.

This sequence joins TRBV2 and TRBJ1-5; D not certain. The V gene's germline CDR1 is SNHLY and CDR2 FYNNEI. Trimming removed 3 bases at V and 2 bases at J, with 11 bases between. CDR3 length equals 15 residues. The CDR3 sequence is CASSDEGIGNQPQHF. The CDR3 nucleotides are TGTGCCAGCAGTGACGAGGGAATTGGCAATCAGCCCCAGCATTTT.

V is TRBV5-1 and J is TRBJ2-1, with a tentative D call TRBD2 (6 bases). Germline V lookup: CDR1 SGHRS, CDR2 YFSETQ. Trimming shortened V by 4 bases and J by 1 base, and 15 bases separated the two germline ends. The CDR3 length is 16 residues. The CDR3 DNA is TGCGCCAGCAGCCCTTTTTCCGGGGGATCCTACAATGAGCAGTTCTTC. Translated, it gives CASSPFSGGSYNEQFF.

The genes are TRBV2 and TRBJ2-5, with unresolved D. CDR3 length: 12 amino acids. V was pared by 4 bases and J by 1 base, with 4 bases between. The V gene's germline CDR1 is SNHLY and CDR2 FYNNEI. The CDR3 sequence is CASSVIQETQYF. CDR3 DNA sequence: TGTGCCAGCAGTGTTATCCAAGAGACCCAGTACTTC.

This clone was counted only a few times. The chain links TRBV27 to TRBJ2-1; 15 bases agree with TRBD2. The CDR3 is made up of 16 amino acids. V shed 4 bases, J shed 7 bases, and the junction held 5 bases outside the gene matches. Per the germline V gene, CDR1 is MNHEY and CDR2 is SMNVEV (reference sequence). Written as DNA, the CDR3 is TGTGCCAGCAGTTCGGGACTAGCGGGGGGTGTAAATGAGCAGTTCTTC. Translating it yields CASSSGLAGGVNEQFF.

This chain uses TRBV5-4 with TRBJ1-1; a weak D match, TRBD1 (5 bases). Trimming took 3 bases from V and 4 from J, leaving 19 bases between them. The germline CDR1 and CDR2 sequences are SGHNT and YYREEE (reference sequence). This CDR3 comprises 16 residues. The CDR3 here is CASSSALRAGLTEAFF. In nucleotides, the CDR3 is TGTGCCAGCAGCTCCGCTCTAAGAGCAGGGCTCACTGAAGCTTTCTTT.

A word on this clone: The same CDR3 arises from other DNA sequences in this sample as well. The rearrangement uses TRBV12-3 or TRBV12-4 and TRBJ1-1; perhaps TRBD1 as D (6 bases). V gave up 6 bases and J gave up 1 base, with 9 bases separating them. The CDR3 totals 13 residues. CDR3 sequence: CASRTTGNTEAFF. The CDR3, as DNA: TGTGCCAGCAGGACGACAGGGAACACTGAAGCTTTCTTT.

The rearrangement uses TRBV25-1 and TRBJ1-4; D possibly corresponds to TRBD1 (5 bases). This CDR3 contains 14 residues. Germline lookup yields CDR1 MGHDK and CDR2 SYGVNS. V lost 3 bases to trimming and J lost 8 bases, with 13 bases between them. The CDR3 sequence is CASSEIQGGEKLFF. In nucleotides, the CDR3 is TGTGCCAGCAGTGAGATCCAGGGAGGGGAAAAACTGTTTTTT.

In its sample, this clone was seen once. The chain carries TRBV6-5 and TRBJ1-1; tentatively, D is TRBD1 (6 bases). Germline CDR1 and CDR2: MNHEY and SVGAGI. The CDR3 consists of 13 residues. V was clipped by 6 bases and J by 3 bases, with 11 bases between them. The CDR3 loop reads CASRRTVDTEAFF. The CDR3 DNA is TGTGCCAGCAGGAGGACAGTAGACACTGAAGCTTTCTTT.